These 14 T cell receptor beta chains share one sample of origin, sequenced in a study of Tregs in tolerant kidney transplant recipients. Some clones are missing from TCRdb's copy, which holds only in-frame ones; the method was immunoSEQ multiplex PCR. This sample's table has 45,000 to 55,000 clones. The sequences come from CD4+ T cells from blood, collected before the transplant. The receptors were sampled from a human donor who received a combined kidney and bone marrow transplant.

Worth noting for this clone: The DNA ends 3 residues before the CDR3 does, and the rest of the CDR3 is filled in from the germline J gene. V gene TRBV20-1 combines with J gene TRBJ2-5; 16 nucleotides agree with TRBD2. The CDR3 is 16 amino acids. The V segment lost 5 bases and the J segment 4 bases; nucleotides outside the gene matches: 7. Germline-derived CDR1 and CDR2 are DFQATT and SNEGSKA (reference sequence). The CDR3 region is CSAGTSGRAGRETQYF. The sequenced CDR3 bases are TGCAGTGCTGGGACTAGCGGGAGGGCCGGGCGAGAGACC.

With regard to this clone: The observed sequence ends 3 residues before the CDR3 terminus, with the missing tail filled in from the germline J gene. The genes are TRBV7-9 and TRBJ2-7, with a weak D call TRBD2 (6 bases). Germline V gene data show CDR1 as SEHNR and CDR2 as FQNEAQ (reference sequence). The germline V and J ends were trimmed by 10 bases and 0 bases, with 13 bases remaining between them. The CDR3 covers 13 residues. The CDR3 reads CATPVADSYEQYF. The sequenced part of the CDR3 DNA is TGTGCCACCCCTGTAGCGGACTCCTACGAG.

In regard to this clone: The CDR3 is cut off 3 residues early in the read; its end comes from the germline J gene. The chain employs TRBV30 and TRBJ2-6, with D unresolved. The V end was cut by 1 base, the J end by 0 bases, with 10 bases between. Germline values: CDR1 GTSNPN, CDR2 SVGIG (reference sequence). The CDR3 consists of 16 residues. CDR3 region: CAWSGDWSSGANVLTF. The DNA read from the CDR3 is TGTGCCTGGAGTGGTGACTGGAGCTCTGGGGCCAACGTC.

As concerns this clone: The DNA ends 3 residues before the CDR3 does, and the rest of the CDR3 is filled in from the germline J gene. This chain joins TRBV19 and TRBJ2-5, with D possibly TRBD2 on 5 matching bases. Germline V gene data show CDR1 as LNHDA and CDR2 as SQIVND (reference sequence). The CDR3 runs 14 residues. With 5 bases removed from V and 5 bases from J, the gap between germline ends came to 15 bases. CDR3 in amino acids: CASSVGLDEETQYF. Incomplete CDR3 DNA: TGTGCCAGTAGTGTTGGACTCGATGAGGAGACC. The full variable domain, with the rest looked up from reference TRBV19 and TRBJ2-5, is DGGITQSPKYLFRKEGQNVTLSCEQNLNHDAMYWYRQDPGQGLRLIYYSQIVNDFQKGDIAEGYSVSREKKESFPLTVTSAQKNPTAFYLCASSVGLDEETQYFGPGTRLLVL.

Concerning this clone: The sequenced fragment ends 3 residues before the CDR3 boundary, so the rest is inferred from the germline J gene. The chain carries TRBV20-1 and TRBJ2-3; unclear D gene. CDR1 and CDR2 (germline): DFQATT, SNEGSKA (reference sequence). The CDR3 spans 12 residues. V was shortened by 4 bases and J by 0 bases, with 5 bases between the two germline ends. This CDR3 is CSATPSTDTQYF. The sequenced CDR3 bases are TGCAGTGCTACCCCGAGCACAGATACG.

On this clone itself: The missing CDR3 end, 3 residues past where the read stops, is filled in from the germline J gene. This sequence joins TRBV19 and TRBJ2-2, with a weak D call TRBD2 (5 bases). This CDR3 has 14 amino acids. Germline V gives CDR1 LNHDA, CDR2 SQIVND (reference sequence). Trimming stripped 3 bases from V and 3 bases from J, with 8 bases between. The CDR3 bases that were read are TGTGCCAGTAGTATTAGCGCAGACACCGGGGAG. Residues: CASSISADTGE. In full, the CDR3 is CASSISADTGELFF.

As for this clone: The read halts 3 residues ahead of the CDR3 end, with the missing end drawn from the germline J gene. The chain uses TRBV29-1 and TRBJ2-3; 7 bases match TRBD2. The V gene's germline CDR1 is SQVTM and CDR2 ANQGSEA. The CDR3 totals 15 residues. Trimming took 4 bases from V and 3 from J; bases not matched to a gene: 10. The CDR3 DNA, read in part, is TGCAGCGTTGTAGGGCTAGCGGTAGGAACAGATACG. This codes for CSVVGLAVGTDT. The CDR3 reads in full as CSVVGLAVGTDTQYF.

Concerning this clone: The read terminates 3 residues ahead of where the CDR3 ends, so the germline J gene completes it. V and J are TRBV19 and TRBJ2-5; 9 nucleotides line up with TRBD1. Germline V CDR1 and CDR2: LNHDA, SQIVND (reference sequence). With 10 bases clipped from V and 6 bases from J, the junction kept 6 bases outside the gene matches. The CDR3 sequence is 12 residues long. CDR3 residues: CATSGQGKTQYF. CDR3 DNA (partial): TGTGCCACCTCGGGACAGGGTAAGACC.

About this clone: The sequence runs out 3 residues before the end of the CDR3; the remainder is reconstructed from the germline J gene. The V gene is TRBV2, the J gene TRBJ2-2; possible D gene TRBD1, 6 bases. The CDR3 has 17 residues. V was pared by 6 bases and J by 3 bases, with 20 bases between. CDR1 and CDR2 (germline): SNHLY, FYNNEI. The CDR3 loop reads CASRPPRGPEDTGELFF. The part of the CDR3 DNA that was read is TGTGCCAGCAGACCACCCAGGGGACCAGAAGACACCGGGGAG.

The CDR3 sequence: CRPAGAGYNEQFF. The sequenced part of the CDR3 DNA is TGCAGACCAGCGGGAGCAGGGTACAATGAG. This chain uses TRBV20-1 with TRBJ2-1, with 8 nucleotides matching TRBD2. The read ends 3 residues before the CDR3 terminus; that terminus is restored from the germline J gene. The germline V gene encodes CDR1 DFQATT and CDR2 SNEGSKA (reference sequence). This CDR3 is built from 13 residues.

To note about this clone: The CDR3 goes on 3 residues after the read ends, and that part is filled in from the germline J gene. The chain couples TRBV10-1 to TRBJ2-3; maybe TRBD1 (7 bases). The CDR3 is 15 amino acids. With 5 bases removed from V and 8 bases from J, the gap between germline ends came to 20 bases. The germline gives CDR1 WNHNN, CDR2 SYGVQD (reference sequence). The CDR3 bases that were read are TGCGCCAGCAGTATGACTAGTCGAAACAGGGGTACG. Translating gives CASSMTSRNRGT. The CDR3 as a whole reads CASSMTSRNRGTQYF.

On this clone itself: The CDR3 extends 3 residues past the end of the read, so its final part is completed from the germline J gene. The chain joins TRBV6-1 to TRBJ1-1; tentative D call: TRBD1 (5 bases). Germline V lookup: CDR1 MNHNS, CDR2 SASEGT. The CDR3 loop spans 19 amino acids. V lost 0 bases and J 2 bases, leaving 22 bases between the germline ends. This CDR3 is CASSEADSGGIGGNTEAFF. Partial CDR3 DNA: TGTGCCAGCAGTGAAGCGGATTCCGGGGGGATTGGAGGTAACACTGAA.

A note on this clone: Coverage ceases 3 residues before the CDR3 finishes, and the germline J gene fills in the end. J is TRBJ2-7 and V is TRBV7-9, with no clear D. The CDR3 length is 14 residues. Trimming took off 2 bases at V and 0 bases at J, with 8 bases between the two ends. Germline CDR1 SEHNR, CDR2 FQNEAQ (reference sequence). The CDR3 region is CASSLSADSYEQYF. The sequenced CDR3 bases are TGTGCCAGCAGCTTAAGCGCTGACTCCTACGAG.

For this clone: The CDR3 end lies 3 residues beyond the end of the read and is filled in from the germline J gene. The chain links TRBV30 to TRBJ1-3; D perhaps matches TRBD1 (6 bases). The V end was cut by 2 bases, the J end by 0 bases, with 23 bases between. Germline V gives CDR1 GTSNPN, CDR2 SVGIG (reference sequence). The CDR3 length is 19 residues. The CDR3 is CAWSKWDFGGDNSGNTIYF. The CDR3 bases that were read are TGTGCCTGGAGTAAATGGGATTTCGGTGGGGACAACTCTGGAAACACC.